This TCR beta chain was captured in a study of T cells in Graves' hyperthyroidism and ophthalmopathy. Orbital computed tomography and thyroid ultrasound, together with serum TRAb and thyroxine and clinical symptoms, were used for diagnoses. CDR1 is MNHNS and CDR2 is SASEGT in the germline V gene. Deletions cut 5 bases from V and 6 bases from J, with 14 bases between. The CDR3 runs to 14 residues. Using RNA transcripts as the source, TCR beta CDR3 regions were amplified. Initially, a first-round RT-PCR of the TCR CDR3 employed the HTBI primer set. Using its own MiXCR run on the multiplex PCR reads, TCRdb lists one record per CDR3 protein. The table has around 580,000 distinct CDR3 sequences, about 45% seen once.

The chain carries TRBV6-1 and TRBJ2-1; the D is unclear. The TCR comes from a woman under 30 with Graves' hyperthyroidism. Sequenced sample: peripheral blood or thyroid tissue (not recorded which). CDR3 sequence reads: CASSYETPSNEQFF. The CDR3 region has the DNA TGTGCCAGCAGTTACGAGACACCTAGCAATGAGCAGTTCTTC.